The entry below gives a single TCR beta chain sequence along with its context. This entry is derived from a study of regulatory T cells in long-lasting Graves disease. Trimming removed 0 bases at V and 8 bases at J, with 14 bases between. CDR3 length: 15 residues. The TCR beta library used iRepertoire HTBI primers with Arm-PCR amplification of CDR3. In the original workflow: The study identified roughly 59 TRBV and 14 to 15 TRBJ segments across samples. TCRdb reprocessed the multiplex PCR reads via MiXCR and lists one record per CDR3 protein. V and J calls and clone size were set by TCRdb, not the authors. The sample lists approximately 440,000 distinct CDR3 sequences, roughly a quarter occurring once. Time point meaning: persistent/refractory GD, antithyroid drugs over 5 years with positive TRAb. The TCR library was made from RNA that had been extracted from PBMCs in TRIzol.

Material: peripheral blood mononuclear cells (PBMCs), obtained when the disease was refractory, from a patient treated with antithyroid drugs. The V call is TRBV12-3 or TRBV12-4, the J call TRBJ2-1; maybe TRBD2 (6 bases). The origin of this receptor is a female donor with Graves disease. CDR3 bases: TGTGCCAGCAGTTTAGCGCAGCGGGCGGACTATGAGCAGTTCTTC. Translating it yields CASSLAQRADYEQFF.